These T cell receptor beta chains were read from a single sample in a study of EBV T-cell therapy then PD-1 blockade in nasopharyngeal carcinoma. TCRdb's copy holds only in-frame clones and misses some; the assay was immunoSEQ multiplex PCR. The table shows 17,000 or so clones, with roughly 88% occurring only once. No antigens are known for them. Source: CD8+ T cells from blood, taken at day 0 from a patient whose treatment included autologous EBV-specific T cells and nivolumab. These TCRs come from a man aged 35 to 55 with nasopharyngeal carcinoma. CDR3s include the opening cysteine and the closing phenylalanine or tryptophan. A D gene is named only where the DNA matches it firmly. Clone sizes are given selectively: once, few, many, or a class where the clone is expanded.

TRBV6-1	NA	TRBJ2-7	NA	CASSSVDPSSYEQYF	TGTGCCAGCAGTTCCGTCGACCCTAGCTCCTACGAGCAGTACTTC
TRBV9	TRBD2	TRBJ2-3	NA	CASSPGTSGVLTDTQYF	TGTGCCAGCAGCCCCGGGACTAGCGGGGTTTTAACAGATACGCAGTATTTT
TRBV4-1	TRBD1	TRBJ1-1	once	CASSHRTGFYAEAFF	TGCGCCAGCAGCCATCGGACAGGGTTCTATGCTGAAGCTTTCTTT
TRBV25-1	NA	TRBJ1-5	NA	CASSESYQPQHF	TGTGCCAGCAGTGAATCTTATCAGCCCCAGCATTTT
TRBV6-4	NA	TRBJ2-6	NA	CASSGTAASGANVLTF	TGTGCCAGCAGCGGGACCGCGGCCTCTGGGGCCAACGTCCTGACTTTC
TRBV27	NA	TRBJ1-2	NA	CASTKNRVYGYTF	TGTGCCAGCACCAAGAACAGGGTCTATGGCTACACCTTC
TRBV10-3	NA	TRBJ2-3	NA	CAISDGGGVADTQYF	TGTGCCATCAGTGATGGTGGGGGAGTCGCAGATACGCAGTATTTT
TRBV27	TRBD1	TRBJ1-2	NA	CATTGGYGYTF	TGTGCTACAACAGGGGGCTATGGCTACACCTTC
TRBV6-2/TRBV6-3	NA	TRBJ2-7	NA	CASSYLDSIGYEQCF	TGTGCCAGCAGTTACCTGGACTCCATCGGCTACGAGCAGTGCTTC
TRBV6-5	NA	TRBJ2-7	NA	CASSYFVGGIYEQYF	TGTGCCAGCAGTTACTTTGTTGGCGGGATCTACGAGCAGTACTTC
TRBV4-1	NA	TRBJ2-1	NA	CASSQTTYNEQFF	TGCGCCAGCAGCCAAACTACGTACAATGAGCAGTTCTTC
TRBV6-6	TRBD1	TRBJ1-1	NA	CASRYPGTGHTEAFF	TGTGCCAGCAGATACCCCGGGACAGGGCACACTGAAGCTTTCTTT
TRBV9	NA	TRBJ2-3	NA	CASSPPDESTDTQYF	TGTGCCAGCAGCCCCCCGGATGAGAGCACAGATACGCAGTATTTT
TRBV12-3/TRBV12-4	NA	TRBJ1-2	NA	CASTLPPGPVF	TGTGCCAGCACTCTTCCCCCGGGACCGGTCTTC
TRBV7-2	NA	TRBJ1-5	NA	CASSLVQVGQPQHF	TGTGCCAGCAGCTTAGTACAGGTGGGTCAGCCCCAGCATTTT
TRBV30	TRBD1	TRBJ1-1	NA	CAWNHGQGTFSTEAFF	TGTGCCTGGAACCACGGACAGGGAACTTTTAGTACTGAAGCTTTCTTT
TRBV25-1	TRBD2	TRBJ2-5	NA	CASMERGGWETQYF	TGTGCCAGCATGGAGCGGGGGGGATGGGAGACCCAGTACTTC
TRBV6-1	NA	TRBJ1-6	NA	CASSPTDLPNSPLHF	TGTGCCAGCAGTCCGACGGACCTCCCTAATTCACCCCTCCACTTT
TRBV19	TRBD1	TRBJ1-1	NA	CASSIGTGGAFF	TGTGCCAGTAGTATCGGGACAGGGGGAGCTTTCTTT
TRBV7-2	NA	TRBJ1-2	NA	CASSWVGGSGYTF	TGTGCCAGCAGCTGGGTCGGGGGCTCTGGCTACACCTTC
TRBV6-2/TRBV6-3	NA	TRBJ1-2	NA	CASSYTGGAGYGYTF	TGTGCCAGCAGTTACACCGGGGGGGCCGGCTATGGCTACACCTTC
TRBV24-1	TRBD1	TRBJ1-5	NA	CATSDRTGAQPQHF	TGTGCCACCAGTGACCGGACAGGGGCTCAGCCCCAGCATTTT
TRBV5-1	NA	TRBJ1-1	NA	CASSSRTENTEAFF	TGCGCCAGCAGCTCAAGGACAGAGAACACTGAAGCTTTCTTT
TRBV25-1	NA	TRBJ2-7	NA	CASSGGLGEQYF	TGTGCCAGCAGTGGGGGATTGGGCGAGCAGTACTTC
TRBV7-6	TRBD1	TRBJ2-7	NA	CASSHSGTGSYEQYF	TGTGCCAGCAGCCACTCCGGGACAGGATCCTACGAGCAGTACTTC
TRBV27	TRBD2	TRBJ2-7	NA	CASSFGTSSYEQYF	TGTGCCAGCAGTTTTGGGACTAGCTCCTACGAGCAGTACTTC
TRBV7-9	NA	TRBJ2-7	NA	CASSSGINSYEQYF	TGTGCCAGCAGCTCGGGAATCAACAGCTACGAGCAGTACTTC
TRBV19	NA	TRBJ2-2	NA	CASSIETTNTGELFF	TGTGCCAGTAGTATAGAGACAACGAACACCGGGGAGCTGTTTTTT
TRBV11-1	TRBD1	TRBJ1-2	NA	CASSPGQVYGYTF	TGTGCCAGCAGTCCCGGACAGGTCTATGGCTACACCTTC
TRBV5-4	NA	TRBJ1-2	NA	CASSLSPGHQPGYGYTF	TGTGCCAGCAGCTTGTCCCCTGGACACCAACCGGGCTATGGCTACACCTTC
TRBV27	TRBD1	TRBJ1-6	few	CASSLVMGQEGNSPLHF	TGTGCCAGCAGTTTGGTAATGGGACAGGAGGGTAATTCACCCCTCCACTTT
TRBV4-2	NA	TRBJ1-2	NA	CASSPAIGNYGYTF	TGTGCCAGCAGCCCTGCGATAGGGAACTATGGCTACACCTTC
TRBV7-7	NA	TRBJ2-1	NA	CASSLGPHPSNEQFF	TGTGCCAGCAGCTTAGGGCCTCACCCTAGCAATGAGCAGTTCTTC